This TCR beta chain came from a study of T cells in Graves' hyperthyroidism and ophthalmopathy. This clonotype was detected many times. RNA transcripts gave rise to amplified TCR beta CDR3 regions. The HTBI primer set was used in a first-round RT-PCR of the TCR CDR3. TCRdb re-called the multiplex PCR reads through MiXCR, storing one row per CDR3 protein. Here the sample spans 660,000 or so distinct CDR3 sequences, just under 45% being singletons. This CDR3 is built from 14 residues. Trimming stripped 6 bases from V and 3 bases from J, with 15 bases between. CDR1 and CDR2 (germline): SGHVS, FQNEAQ. The specimen was peripheral blood or thyroid tissue (not recorded which). This TCR was recovered from an adult man with Graves' disease, either hyperthyroidism or ophthalmopathy (not recorded which). The chain recombines TRBV7-8 with TRBJ2-7, with D perhaps matching TRBD1 (5 bases). The DNA for the CDR3 is TGTGCCAGCAGACAGGATGGCAGGAACTACGAGCAGTACTTC. This encodes CASRQDGRNYEQYF.